This T cell receptor beta chain was captured in a study of PD-1 blockade in mismatch repair-deficient tumors. Mismatch repair deficiency was confirmed in all patients, by PCR or immunohistochemistry. Assay used: immunoSEQ multiplex PCR; TCRdb lists only in-frame clones, some missing. This table holds 120,000 or so clones, roughly 86% found once. This CDR3 comprises 11 residues. The germline V gene has CDR1 LNHDA and CDR2 SQIVND (reference sequence). The V gene lost 6 bases and the J gene lost 6 bases, with 8 bases spanning the gap. Sample: peripheral blood, taken approximately 70 weeks after starting pembrolizumab. V is TRBV19 and J is TRBJ1-2; D perhaps matches TRBD1 (5 bases). The receptor was isolated from an adult with mismatch repair-deficient cancer. CDR3 sequence: CASSDRNGYTF. CDR3 DNA sequence: TGTGCCAGTAGCGACAGAAATGGCTACACCTTC.